This T cell receptor beta chain originates from a study of blood T cell repertoires in COVID-19. Background on the study: Whether acute or convalescent, the COVID-19 samples came from the United States, Italy and Spain.

Authors' methods: Amplified reference gene primers provided the basis for estimating nucleated cell counts. Clones were sequenced by immunoSEQ multiplex PCR, and TCRdb holds only the in-frame ones, with some missing. V and J calls and clone size are given by that table; D and trimming were obtained from the DNA. Of about 210,000 clones listed, roughly nine tenths were seen once; the top ten hold approximately 0.69%. The germline gives CDR1 SGHNT, CDR2 YYREEE (reference sequence). The CDR3 is 14 amino acids. With V trimmed by 4 bases and J by 10 bases, 11 bases remained unmatched. The sample consisted of peripheral blood. The receptor was isolated from a middle-aged man with acute or convalescent COVID-19. This rearrangement joins TRBV5-4 to TRBJ1-3; 7 bases line up with TRBD1. In DNA form, the CDR3 reads TGTGCCAGCAGCCGACAGGGTCCTGGAGAAACCATATATTTT. Amino acid sequence: CASSRQGPGETIYF.